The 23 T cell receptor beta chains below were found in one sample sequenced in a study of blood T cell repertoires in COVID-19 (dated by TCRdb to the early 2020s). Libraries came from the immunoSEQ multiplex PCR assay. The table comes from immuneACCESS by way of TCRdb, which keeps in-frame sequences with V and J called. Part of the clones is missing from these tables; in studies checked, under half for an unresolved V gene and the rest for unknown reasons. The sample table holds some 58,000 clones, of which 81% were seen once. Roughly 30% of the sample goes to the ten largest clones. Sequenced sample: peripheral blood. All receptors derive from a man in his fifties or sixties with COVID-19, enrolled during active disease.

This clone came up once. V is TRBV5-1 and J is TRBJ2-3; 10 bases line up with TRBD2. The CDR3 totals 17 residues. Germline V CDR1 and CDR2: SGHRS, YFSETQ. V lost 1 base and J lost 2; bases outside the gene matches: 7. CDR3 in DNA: TGCGCCAGCAGCTTGTTAAGACTAGCGGGTTACACAGATACGCAGTATTTT. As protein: CASSLLRLAGYTDTQYF.

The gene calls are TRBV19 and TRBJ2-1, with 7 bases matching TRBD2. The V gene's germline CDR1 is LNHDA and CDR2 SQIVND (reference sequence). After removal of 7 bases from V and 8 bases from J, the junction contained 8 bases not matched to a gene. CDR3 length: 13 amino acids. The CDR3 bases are TGTGCCAGTAACACCTTTGGGAGGGATGAGCAGTTCTTC. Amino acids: CASNTFGRDEQFF.

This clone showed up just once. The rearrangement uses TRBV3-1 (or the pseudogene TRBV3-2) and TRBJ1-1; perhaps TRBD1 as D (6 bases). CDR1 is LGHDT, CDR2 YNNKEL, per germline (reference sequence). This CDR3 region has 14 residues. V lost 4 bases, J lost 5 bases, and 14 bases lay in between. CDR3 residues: CASSLKQGGTEAFF. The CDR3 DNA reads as TGTGCCAGCAGCCTAAAACAGGGTGGGACTGAAGCTTTCTTT.

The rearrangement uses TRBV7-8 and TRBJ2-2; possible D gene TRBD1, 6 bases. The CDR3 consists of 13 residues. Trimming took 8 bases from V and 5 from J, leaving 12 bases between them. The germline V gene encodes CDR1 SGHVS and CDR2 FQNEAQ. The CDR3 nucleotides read TGTGCCAGCCTCGACAGGCTTACCGGGGAGCTGTTTTTT. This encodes CASLDRLTGELFF.

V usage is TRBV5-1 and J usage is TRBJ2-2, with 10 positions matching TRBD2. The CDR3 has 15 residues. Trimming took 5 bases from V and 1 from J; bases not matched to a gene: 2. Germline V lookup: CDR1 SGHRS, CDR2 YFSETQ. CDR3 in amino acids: CASRLAGGNTGELFF. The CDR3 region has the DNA TGCGCCAGCAGATTAGCGGGAGGGAACACCGGGGAGCTGTTTTTT.

The CDR3 spells CSVGGSRPDEQFF. CDR3 DNA: TGCAGCGTTGGCGGGAGTCGGCCCGATGAGCAGTTCTTC. The chain joins TRBV29-1 to TRBJ2-1, with TRBD2 matching over 7 bases. Germline lookup yields CDR1 SQVTM and CDR2 ANQGSEA. The CDR3 contains 13 residues. The V segment lost 4 bases and the J segment 8 bases; nucleotides outside the gene matches: 8.

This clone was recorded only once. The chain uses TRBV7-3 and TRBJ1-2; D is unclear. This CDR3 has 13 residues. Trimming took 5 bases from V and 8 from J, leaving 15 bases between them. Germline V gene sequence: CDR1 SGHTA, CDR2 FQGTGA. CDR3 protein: CASSPSGVGGYTF. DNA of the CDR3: TGTGCCAGCAGCCCAAGCGGGGTCGGCGGCTACACCTTC.

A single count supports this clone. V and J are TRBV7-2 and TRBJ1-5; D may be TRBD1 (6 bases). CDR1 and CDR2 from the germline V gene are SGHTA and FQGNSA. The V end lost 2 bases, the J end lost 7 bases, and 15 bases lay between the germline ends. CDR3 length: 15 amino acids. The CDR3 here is CASSLLQGGDQPQHF. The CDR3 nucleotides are TGTGCCAGCAGCTTATTACAAGGGGGGGACCAGCCCCAGCATTTT.

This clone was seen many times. CDR3 residues: CASGPSGMPPLHF. The CDR3 DNA reads as TGTGCCAGCGGTCCCTCCGGGATGCCACCCCTCCACTTT. J is TRBJ1-6 and V is TRBV19; the D is unclear. This CDR3 contains 13 residues. V lost 9 bases to trimming and J lost 11 bases, with 17 bases between them. Germline CDR1 reads LNHDA; CDR2 reads SQIVND (reference sequence).

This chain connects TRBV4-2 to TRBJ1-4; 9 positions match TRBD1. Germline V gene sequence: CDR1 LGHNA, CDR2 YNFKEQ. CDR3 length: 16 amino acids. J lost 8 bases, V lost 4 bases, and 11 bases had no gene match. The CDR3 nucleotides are TGTGCCAGCAGCCGAGACCCCGGGACAGGGAACGAAAAACTGTTTTTT. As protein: CASSRDPGTGNEKLFF.

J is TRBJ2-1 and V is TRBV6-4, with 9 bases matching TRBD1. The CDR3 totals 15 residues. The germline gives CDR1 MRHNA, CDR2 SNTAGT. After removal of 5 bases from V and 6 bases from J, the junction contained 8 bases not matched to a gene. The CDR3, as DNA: TGTGCCAGCAGTAGTTCGGGACAGGGTTCCAATGAGCAGTTCTTC. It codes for CASSSSGQGSNEQFF.

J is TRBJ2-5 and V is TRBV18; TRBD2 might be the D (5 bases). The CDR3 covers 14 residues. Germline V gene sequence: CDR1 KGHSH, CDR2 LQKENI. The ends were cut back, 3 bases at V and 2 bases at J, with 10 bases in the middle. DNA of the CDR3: TGTGCCAGCTCACCCGCACAGCGGCAAGAGACCCAGTACTTC. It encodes CASSPAQRQETQYF.

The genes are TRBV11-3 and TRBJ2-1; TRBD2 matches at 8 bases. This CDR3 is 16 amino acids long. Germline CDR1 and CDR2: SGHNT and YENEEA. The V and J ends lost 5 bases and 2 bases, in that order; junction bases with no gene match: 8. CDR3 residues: CASSLRLAGPYNEQFF. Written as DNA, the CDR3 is TGTGCCAGCAGCCTCCGGTTAGCGGGGCCCTACAATGAGCAGTTCTTC. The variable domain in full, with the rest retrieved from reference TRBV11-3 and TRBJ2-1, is EAGVVQSPRYKIIEKKQPVAFWCNPISGHNTLYWYLQNLGQGPELLIRYENEEAVDDSQLPKDRFSAERLKGVDSTLKIQPAELGDSAVYLCASSLRLAGPYNEQFFGPGTRLTVL.

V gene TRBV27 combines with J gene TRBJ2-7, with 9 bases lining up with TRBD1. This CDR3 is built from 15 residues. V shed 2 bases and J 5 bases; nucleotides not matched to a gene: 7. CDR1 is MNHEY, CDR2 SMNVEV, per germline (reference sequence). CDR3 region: CASSLPGTGHNEQYF. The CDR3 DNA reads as TGTGCCAGCAGTTTACCCGGGACAGGGCACAACGAGCAGTACTTC.

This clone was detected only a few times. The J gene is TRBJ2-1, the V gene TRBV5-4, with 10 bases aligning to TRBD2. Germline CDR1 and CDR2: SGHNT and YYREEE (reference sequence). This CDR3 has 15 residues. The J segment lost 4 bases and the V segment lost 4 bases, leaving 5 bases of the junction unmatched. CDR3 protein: CASSLSGGVYNEQFF. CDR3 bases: TGTGCCAGCAGCCTCAGCGGGGGGGTTTACAATGAGCAGTTCTTC. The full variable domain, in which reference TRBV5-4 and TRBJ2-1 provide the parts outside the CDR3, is ETGVTQSPTHLIKTRGQQVTLRCSSQSGHNTVSWYQQALGQGPQFIFQYYREEENGRGNFPPRFSGLQFPNYSSELNVNALELDDSALYLCASSLSGGVYNEQFFGPGTRLTVL.

CDR3 region: CSVYLGRGGLTYEQYF. The CDR3 bases are TGCAGCGTCTATTTGGGGCGCGGGGGGCTGACCTACGAGCAGTACTTC. The chain couples TRBV29-1 to TRBJ2-7, with TRBD2 matching 8 bases. Germline assignment: CDR1 SQVTM and CDR2 ANQGSEA. The CDR3 has 16 amino acids. The trim removed 6 bases at V and 2 bases at J, leaving 15 bases unmatched.

CDR3 loop: CASSDPGQGVFGQFF. The CDR3 region has the DNA TGTGCCAGCAGCGATCCGGGACAGGGGGTATTTGGGCAGTTCTTC. This chain links TRBV9 with TRBJ2-1, with 11 bases fitting TRBD1. The CDR3 runs to 15 residues. Trimming at V came to 3 bases and at J to 12 bases, leaving 11 bases not matched to a gene. Looked up from germline, CDR1 is SGDLS and CDR2 is YYNGEE.

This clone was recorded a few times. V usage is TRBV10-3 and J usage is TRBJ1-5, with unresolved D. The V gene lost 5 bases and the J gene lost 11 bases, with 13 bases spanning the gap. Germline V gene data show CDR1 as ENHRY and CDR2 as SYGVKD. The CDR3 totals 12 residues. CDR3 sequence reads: CAISPNAGTQHF. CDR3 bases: TGTGCCATCAGTCCCAACGCAGGTACCCAGCATTTT.

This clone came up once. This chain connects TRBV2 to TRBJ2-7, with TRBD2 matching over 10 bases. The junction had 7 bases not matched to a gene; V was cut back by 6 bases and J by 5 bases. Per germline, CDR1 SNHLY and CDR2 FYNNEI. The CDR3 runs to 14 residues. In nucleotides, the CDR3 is TGTGCCAGCAGCGGCTTACTAGCGGGAAACGAGCAGTACTTC. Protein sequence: CASSGLLAGNEQYF.

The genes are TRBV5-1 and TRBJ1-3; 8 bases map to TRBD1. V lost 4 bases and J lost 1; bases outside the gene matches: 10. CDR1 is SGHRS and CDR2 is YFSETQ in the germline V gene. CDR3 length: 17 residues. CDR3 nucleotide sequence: TGCGCCAGCAGCCGGGACGGGCGGACAGGGTCTGGAAACACCATATATTTT. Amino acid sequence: CASSRDGRTGSGNTIYF.

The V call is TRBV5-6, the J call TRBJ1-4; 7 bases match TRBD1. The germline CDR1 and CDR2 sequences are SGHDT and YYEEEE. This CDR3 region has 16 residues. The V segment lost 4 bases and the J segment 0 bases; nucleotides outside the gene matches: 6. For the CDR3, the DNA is TGTGCCAGCAGCCGTGTCGACAGGGCAACTAATGAAAAACTGTTTTTT. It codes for CASSRVDRATNEKLFF.

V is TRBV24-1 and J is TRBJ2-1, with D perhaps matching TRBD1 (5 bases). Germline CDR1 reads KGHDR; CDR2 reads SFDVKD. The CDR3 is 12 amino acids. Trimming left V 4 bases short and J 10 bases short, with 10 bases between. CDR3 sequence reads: CATSDQRTEQFF. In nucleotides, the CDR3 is TGTGCCACCAGTGACCAACGGACAGAGCAGTTCTTC.

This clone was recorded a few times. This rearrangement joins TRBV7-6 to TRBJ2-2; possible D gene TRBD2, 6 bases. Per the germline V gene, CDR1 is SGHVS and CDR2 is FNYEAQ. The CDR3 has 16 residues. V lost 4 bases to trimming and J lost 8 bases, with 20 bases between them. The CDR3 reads CASSSPGLTYSGELFF. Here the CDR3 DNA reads TGTGCCAGCAGCTCCCCGGGACTCACTTACTCTGGGGAGCTGTTTTTT.